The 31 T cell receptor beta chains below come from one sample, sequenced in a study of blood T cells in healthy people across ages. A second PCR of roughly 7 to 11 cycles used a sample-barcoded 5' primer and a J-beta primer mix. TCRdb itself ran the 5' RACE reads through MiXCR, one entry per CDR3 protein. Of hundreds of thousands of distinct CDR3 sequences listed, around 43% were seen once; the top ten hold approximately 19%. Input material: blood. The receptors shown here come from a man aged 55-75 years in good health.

The CDR3, as DNA: TGTGCCACCAGCAGGAGCTACAATGAGCAGTACTTC. Encoded protein: CATSRSYNEQYF. This chain connects TRBV15 to TRBJ2-7; no firm D call. Trimming left V 3 bases short and J 7 bases short, with 10 bases between. Germline values: CDR1 LNHNV, CDR2 YYDKDF (reference sequence). This CDR3 comprises 12 residues.

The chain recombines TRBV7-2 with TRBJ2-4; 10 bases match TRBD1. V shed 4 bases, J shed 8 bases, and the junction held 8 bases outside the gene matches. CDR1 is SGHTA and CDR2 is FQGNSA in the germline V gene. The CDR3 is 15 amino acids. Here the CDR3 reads CASSSRQGARDIQYF. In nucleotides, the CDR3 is TGTGCCAGCAGCTCGAGACAGGGGGCGAGGGACATTCAGTACTTC.

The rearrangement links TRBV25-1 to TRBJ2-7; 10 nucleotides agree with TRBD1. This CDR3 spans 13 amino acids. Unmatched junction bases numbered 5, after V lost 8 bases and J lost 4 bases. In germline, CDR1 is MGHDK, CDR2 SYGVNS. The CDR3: CASRQGARYEQYF. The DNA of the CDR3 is TGTGCCAGCCGACAGGGGGCCAGGTACGAGCAGTACTTC.

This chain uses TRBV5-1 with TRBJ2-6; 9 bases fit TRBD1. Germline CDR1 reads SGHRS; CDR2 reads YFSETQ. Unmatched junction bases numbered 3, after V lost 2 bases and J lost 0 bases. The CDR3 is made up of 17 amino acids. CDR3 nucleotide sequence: TGCGCCAGCAGCTTTGGGACAGGGATCTCTGGGGCCAACGTCCTGACTTTC. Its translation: CASSFGTGISGANVLTF.

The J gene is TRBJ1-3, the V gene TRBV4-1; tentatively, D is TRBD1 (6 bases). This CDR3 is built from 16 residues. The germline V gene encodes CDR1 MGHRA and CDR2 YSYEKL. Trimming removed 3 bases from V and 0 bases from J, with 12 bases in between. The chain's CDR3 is CASSQDGQISGNTIYF. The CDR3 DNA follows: TGCGCCAGCAGCCAGGACGGACAGATCTCTGGAAACACCATATATTTT.

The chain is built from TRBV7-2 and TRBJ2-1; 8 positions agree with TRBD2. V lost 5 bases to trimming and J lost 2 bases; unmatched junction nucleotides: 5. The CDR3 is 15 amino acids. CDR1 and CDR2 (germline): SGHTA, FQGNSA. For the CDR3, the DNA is TGTGCCAGCAGCCGAGTAGCGGGGACCTACAATGAGCAGTTCTTC. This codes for CASSRVAGTYNEQFF.

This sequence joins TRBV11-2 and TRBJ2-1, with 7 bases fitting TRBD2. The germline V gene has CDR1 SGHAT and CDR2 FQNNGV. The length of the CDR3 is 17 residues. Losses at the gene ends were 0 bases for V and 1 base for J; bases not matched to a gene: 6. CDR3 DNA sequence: TGTGCCAGCAGCTTAGATTACAGCGGGGTGTCCTACAATGAGCAGTTCTTC. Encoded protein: CASSLDYSGVSYNEQFF.

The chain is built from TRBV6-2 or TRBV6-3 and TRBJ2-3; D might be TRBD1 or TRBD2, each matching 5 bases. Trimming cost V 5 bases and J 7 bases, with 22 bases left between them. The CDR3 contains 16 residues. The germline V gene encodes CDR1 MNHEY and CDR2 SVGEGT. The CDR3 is CASSKPTGPVMYTQYF. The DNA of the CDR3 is TGTGCCAGCAGTAAACCTACGGGACCAGTCATGTATACGCAGTATTTT.

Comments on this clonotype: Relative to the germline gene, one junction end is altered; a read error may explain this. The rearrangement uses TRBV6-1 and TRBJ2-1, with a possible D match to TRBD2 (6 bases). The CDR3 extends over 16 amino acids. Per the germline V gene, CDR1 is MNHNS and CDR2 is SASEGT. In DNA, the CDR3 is TGTGCCAGCAGACGGACCCGGCGGGGTCCGAACAAGGAGCAGTTCTTC. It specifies CASRRTRRGPNKEQFF.

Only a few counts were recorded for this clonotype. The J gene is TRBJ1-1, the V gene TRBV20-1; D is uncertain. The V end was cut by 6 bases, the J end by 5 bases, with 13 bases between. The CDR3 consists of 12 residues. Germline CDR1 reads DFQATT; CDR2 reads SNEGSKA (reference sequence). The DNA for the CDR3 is TGCAGTGCAAGGAGATTGGGGACTGAAGCTTTCTTT. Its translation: CSARRLGTEAFF.

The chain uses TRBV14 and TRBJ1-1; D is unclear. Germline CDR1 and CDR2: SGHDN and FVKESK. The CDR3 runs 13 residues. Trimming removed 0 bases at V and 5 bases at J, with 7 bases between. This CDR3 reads CASSQDQRTEAFF. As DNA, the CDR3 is TGTGCCAGCAGCCAAGATCAGCGAACTGAAGCTTTCTTT.

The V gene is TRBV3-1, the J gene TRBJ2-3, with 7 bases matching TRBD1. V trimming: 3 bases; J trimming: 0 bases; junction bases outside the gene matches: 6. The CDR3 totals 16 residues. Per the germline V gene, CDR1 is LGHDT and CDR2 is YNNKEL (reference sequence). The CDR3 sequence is CASSQWDSLSTDTQYF. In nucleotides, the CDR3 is TGTGCCAGCAGCCAGTGGGACAGCTTAAGCACAGATACGCAGTATTTT.

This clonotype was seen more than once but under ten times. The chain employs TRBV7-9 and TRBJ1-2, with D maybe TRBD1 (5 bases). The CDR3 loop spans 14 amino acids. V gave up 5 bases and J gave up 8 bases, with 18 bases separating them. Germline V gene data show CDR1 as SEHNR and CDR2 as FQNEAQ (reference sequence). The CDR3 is CASSPPVMRDGYTF. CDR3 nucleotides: TGTGCCAGCAGCCCCCCCGTGATGAGGGACGGCTACACCTTC.

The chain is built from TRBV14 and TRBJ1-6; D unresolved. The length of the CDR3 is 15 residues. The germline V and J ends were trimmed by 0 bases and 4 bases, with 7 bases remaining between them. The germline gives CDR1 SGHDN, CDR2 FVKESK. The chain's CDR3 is CASSQESRYNSPLHF. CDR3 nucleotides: TGTGCCAGCAGCCAAGAATCCAGATATAATTCACCCCTCCACTTT. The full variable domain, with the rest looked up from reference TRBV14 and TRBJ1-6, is EAGVTQFPSHSVIEKGQTVTLRCDPISGHDNLYWYRRVMGKEIKFLLHFVKESKQDESGMPNNRFLAERTGGTYSTLKVQPAELEDSGVYFCASSQESRYNSPLHFGNGTRLTVT.

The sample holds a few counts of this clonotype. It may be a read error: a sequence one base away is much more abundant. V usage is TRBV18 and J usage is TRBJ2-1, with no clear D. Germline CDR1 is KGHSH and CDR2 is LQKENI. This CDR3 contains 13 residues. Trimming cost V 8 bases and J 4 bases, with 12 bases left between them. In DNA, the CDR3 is TGTGCCAGCGCAGCAGGACGTTACAATGAGCAGTTCTTC. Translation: CASAAGRYNEQFF.

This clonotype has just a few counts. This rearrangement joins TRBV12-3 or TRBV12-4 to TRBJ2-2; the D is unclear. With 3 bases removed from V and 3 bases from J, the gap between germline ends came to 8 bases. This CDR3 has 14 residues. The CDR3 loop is CASSFKGYTGELFF. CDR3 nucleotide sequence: TGTGCCAGCAGTTTCAAGGGCTACACCGGGGAGCTGTTTTTT.

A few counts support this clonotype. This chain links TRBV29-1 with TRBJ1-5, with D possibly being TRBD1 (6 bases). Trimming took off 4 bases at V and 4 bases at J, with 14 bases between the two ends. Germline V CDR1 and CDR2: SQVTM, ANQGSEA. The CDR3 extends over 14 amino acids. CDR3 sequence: CSVVLDSSNQPQHF. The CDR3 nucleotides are TGCAGCGTTGTGCTGGACAGTAGTAATCAGCCCCAGCATTTT.

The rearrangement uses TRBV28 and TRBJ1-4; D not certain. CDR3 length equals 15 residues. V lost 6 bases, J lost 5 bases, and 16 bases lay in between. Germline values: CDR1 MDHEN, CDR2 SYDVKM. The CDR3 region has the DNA TGTGCCAGCAGATCCAGTGGCGCGGGGAATGAAAAACTGTTTTTT. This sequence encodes CASRSSGAGNEKLFF.

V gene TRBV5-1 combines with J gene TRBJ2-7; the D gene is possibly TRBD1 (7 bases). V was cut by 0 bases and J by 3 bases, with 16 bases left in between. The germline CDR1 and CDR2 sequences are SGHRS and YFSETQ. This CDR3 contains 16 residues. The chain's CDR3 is CASSLAGDSLFYEQYF. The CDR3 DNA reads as TGCGCCAGCAGCTTGGCGGGGGACAGCCTTTTCTACGAGCAGTACTTC.

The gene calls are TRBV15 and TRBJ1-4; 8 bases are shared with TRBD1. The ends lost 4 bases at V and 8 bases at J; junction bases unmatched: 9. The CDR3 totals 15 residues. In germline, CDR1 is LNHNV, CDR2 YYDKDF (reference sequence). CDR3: CATSTRQGIGEKLFF. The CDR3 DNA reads TGTGCCACCAGCACCAGACAGGGGATTGGGGAAAAACTGTTTTTT.

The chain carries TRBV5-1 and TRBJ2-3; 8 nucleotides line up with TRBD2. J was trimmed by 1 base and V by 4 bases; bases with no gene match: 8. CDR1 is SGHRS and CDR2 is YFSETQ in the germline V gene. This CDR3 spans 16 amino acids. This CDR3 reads CASSPQSRGGTDTQYF. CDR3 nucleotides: TGCGCCAGCAGCCCTCAGTCGCGGGGGGGCACAGATACGCAGTATTTT.

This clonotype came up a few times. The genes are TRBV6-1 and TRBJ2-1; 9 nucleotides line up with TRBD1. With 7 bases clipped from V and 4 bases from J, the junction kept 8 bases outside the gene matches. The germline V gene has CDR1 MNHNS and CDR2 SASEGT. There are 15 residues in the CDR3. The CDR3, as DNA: TGTGCCAGCATGGAGGACAGGGGCTCTTACAATGAGCAGTTCTTC. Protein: CASMEDRGSYNEQFF.

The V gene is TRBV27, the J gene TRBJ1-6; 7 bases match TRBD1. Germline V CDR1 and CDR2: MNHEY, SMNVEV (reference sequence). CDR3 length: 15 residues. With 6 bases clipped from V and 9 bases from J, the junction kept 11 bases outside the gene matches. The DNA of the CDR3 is TGTGCCAGCAGCCAAGGAACAGGGGCTCGTTCACCCCTCCACTTT. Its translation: CASSQGTGARSPLHF.

This CDR3 reads CASSPRGATEAFF. Here the CDR3 DNA reads TGTGCCAGCAGCCCTAGGGGGGCGACTGAAGCTTTCTTT. The J gene is TRBJ1-1, the V gene TRBV12-3 or TRBV12-4; D is possibly TRBD1 (6 bases). There are 13 residues in the CDR3. Trimming cost V 6 bases and J 5 bases, with 13 bases left between them.

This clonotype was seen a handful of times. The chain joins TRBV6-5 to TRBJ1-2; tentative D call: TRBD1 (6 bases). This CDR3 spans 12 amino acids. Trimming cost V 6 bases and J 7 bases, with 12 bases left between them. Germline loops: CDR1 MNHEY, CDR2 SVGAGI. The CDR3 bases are TGTGCCAGCAGAGGACAGATGGTTGGCTACACCTTC. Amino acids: CASRGQMVGYTF.

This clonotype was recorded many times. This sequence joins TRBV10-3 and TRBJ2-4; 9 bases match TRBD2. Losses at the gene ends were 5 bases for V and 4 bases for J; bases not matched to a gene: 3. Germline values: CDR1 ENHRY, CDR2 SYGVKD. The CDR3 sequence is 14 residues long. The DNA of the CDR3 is TGTGCCATCAGTTCTCTAGCGGGAAAAAACATTCAGTACTTC. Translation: CAISSLAGKNIQYF.

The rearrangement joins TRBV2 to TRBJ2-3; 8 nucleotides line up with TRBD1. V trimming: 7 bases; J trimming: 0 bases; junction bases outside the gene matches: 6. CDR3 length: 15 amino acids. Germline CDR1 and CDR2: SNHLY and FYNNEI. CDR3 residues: CASKGQDLSTDTQYF. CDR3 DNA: TGTGCCAGCAAGGGACAGGACCTTAGCACAGATACGCAGTATTTT.

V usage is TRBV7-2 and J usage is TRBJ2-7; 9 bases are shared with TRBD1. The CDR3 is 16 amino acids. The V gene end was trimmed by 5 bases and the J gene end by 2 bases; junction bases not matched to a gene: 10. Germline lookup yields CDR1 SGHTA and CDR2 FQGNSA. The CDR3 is CASSPGSRTGAYEQYF. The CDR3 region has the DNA TGTGCCAGCAGCCCTGGCTCGAGGACAGGGGCCTACGAGCAGTACTTC.

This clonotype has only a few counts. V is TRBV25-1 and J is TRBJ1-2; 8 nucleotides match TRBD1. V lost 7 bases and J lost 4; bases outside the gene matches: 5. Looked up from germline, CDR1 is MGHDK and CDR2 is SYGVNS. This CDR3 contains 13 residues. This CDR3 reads CASKGQDLYGYTF. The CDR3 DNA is TGTGCCAGCAAGGGACAGGATCTCTATGGCTACACCTTC.

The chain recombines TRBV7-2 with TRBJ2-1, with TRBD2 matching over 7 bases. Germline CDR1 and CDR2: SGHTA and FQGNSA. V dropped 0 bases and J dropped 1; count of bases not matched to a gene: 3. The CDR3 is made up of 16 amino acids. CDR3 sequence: CASSLASGFSYNEQFF. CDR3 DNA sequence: TGTGCCAGCAGCTTAGCTAGCGGGTTTTCCTACAATGAGCAGTTCTTC.

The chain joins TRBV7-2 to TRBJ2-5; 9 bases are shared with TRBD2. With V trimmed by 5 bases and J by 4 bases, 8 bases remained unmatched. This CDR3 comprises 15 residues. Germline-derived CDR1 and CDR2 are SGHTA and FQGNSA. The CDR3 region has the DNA TGTGCCAGCAGCAGACGCGGGGGGGCCAGAGAGACCCAGTACTTC. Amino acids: CASSRRGGARETQYF.